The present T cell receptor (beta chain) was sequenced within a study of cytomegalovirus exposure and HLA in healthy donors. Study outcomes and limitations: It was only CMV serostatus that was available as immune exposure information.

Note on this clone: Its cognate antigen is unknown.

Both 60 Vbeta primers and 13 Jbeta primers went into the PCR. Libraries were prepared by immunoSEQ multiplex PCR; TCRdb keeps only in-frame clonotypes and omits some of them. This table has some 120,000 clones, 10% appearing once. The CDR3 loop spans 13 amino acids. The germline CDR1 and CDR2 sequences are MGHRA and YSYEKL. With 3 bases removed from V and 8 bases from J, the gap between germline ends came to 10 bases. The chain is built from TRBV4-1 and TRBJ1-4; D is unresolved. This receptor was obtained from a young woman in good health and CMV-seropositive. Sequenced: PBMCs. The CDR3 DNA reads TGCGCCAGCAGCCAGAACCGGGAGGAAAAACTGTTTTTT. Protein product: CASSQNREEKLFF.